This entry is about one T cell receptor (beta chain). Its specificity is not known. These data come from a study of CD8+ T cells in alopecia areata. Overall study: A 6-month period off drug followed tofacitinib, which lasted 6 to 18 months. Study conclusions and caveats: The study found TCR sharing across patients less clear than in mice, possibly for HLA reasons. Numerous clones, expanded in lesions, remained in scalp and blood during tofacitinib.

The sequencing template was cDNA reverse transcribed from extracted RNA. Profiled with immunoSEQ multiplex PCR; TCRdb holds only in-frame clones, not every one. Of fewer than 250,000 clones listed, 64% were seen once; the top ten hold 4% to 5%. Treatment given: oral pan-JAK inhibitor, 5-10 mg twice daily. The CDR3 runs to 14 residues. Trimming took off 5 bases at V and 1 base at J, with 12 bases between the two ends. The germline CDR1 and CDR2 sequences are SGHTA and FQGNSA. The sequence was obtained from a human donor with alopecia areata. The chain uses TRBV7-2 and TRBJ2-7; the D gene could be TRBD1 or TRBD2 (6 bases each). The source was CD4+ T cells sorted from blood, collected at week 4, from a patient treated with tofacitinib. The CDR3 DNA sequence: TGTGCCAGCAGCCAAGGGGGGCGTTCCTACGAGCAGTACTTC. Translating it yields CASSQGGRSYEQYF.